Shown below are 17 T cell receptor beta chains from a single sample sequenced in a study of vaccination and CD4 T cells after COVID-19. At the Johns Hopkins FTIC core, DNA taken from cultured CD4+ T cells was sequenced by way of the Oncomine TCR Beta short-read assay. Genomic DNA extraction was carried out from cultured CD4+ T cells. One entry per CDR3 protein results from TCRdb running MiXCR on the PCR reads. The repertoire holds 6,900 or so distinct CDR3 sequences, with around 34% as singletons. The treatment: roughly nine-day PBMC culture with coronavirus spike peptide pools or control peptides (ViraFEST assay). From the unexposed donor, CD4+ T cells were collected ahead of the COVID-19 pandemic (2011-2018). These receptors have no known antigen. The sequenced sample was CD4+ T cells from blood, cultured in vitro. The receptor set was obtained from a human donor in good health.

The V gene is TRBV27, the J gene TRBJ1-1; 7 bases are a match to TRBD1. V lost 11 bases, J lost 5 bases, and 14 bases stayed unmatched. This CDR3 is built from 14 residues. Germline V gene lookup returns CDR1 MNHEY and CDR2 SMNVEV (reference sequence). CDR3 sequence (DNA): TGTGCCGTTCACCGGGACAGAAGTCGAACTGAAGCTTTCTTT. It translates to CAVHRDRSRTEAFF.

This clonotype was counted only a few times. The chain combines TRBV19 with TRBJ1-2; no firm D call. The CDR3 loop spans 18 amino acids. Trimming cost V 3 bases and J 3 bases, with 23 bases left between them. Looked up from germline, CDR1 is LNHDA and CDR2 is SQIVND (reference sequence). For the CDR3, the DNA is TGTGCCAGTAGTATCCGTTTAGGACCGCGACCCGTTTACTATGGCTACACCTTC. This translates into CASSIRLGPRPVYYGYTF.

This clonotype was detected a few times. The V call is TRBV24-1, the J call TRBJ2-5; 9 bases agree with TRBD1. The V gene's germline CDR1 is KGHDR and CDR2 SFDVKD. This CDR3 has 20 amino acids. The trim removed 4 bases at V and 5 bases at J, leaving 22 bases unmatched. In nucleotides, the CDR3 is TGTGCCACCAGTGACCAGGACAGGGGTATGAGGAGCGGGACGGGGGAGACCCAGTACTTC. Translation: CATSDQDRGMRSGTGETQYF.

In its sample, this clonotype ranks as large. The rearrangement uses TRBV7-3 and TRBJ2-1; D unresolved. CDR1 and CDR2 (germline): SGHTA, FQGTGA. V was cut by 1 base and J by 6 bases, with 7 bases left in between. The length of the CDR3 is 13 residues. The DNA of the CDR3 is TGTGCCAGCAGCTTAATTCACTCCAATGAGCAGTTCTTC. This codes for CASSLIHSNEQFF.

The rearrangement uses TRBV7-2 and TRBJ2-3, with D uncertain. The CDR3 contains 12 residues. Trimming pared 5 bases from V and 6 bases from J, leaving 9 bases between. From germline, CDR1 is SGHTA and CDR2 FQGNSA. The CDR3 loop reads CASSPQLDTQYF. The DNA for the CDR3 is TGTGCCAGCAGCCCTCAACTTGATACGCAGTATTTT.

This clonotype has just one count. V and J are TRBV7-2 and TRBJ1-1; a possible D gene is TRBD1 (6 bases). This CDR3 has 13 residues. V dropped 5 bases and J dropped 7 bases, with 14 bases sitting between them. CDR1 and CDR2 (germline): SGHTA, FQGNSA. CDR3 amino acids: CASSRGTQIEAFF. CDR3 in DNA: TGTGCCAGCAGCCGTGGGACACAAATTGAAGCTTTCTTT.

The chain links TRBV4-1 to TRBJ2-2, with unresolved D. CDR3 length equals 17 residues. CDR1 is MGHRA, CDR2 YSYEKL, per germline. V was shortened by 4 bases and J by 4 bases, with 19 bases between the two germline ends. The CDR3 DNA reads as TGCGCCAGCAGCCTCAGACCAGCGAAGGTTGGCACCGGGGAGCTGTTTTTT. It is translated as CASSLRPAKVGTGELFF.

V and J are TRBV20-1 and TRBJ2-3; D is perhaps TRBD2 (6 bases). CDR3 length: 15 residues. Germline V gives CDR1 DFQATT, CDR2 SNEGSKA (reference sequence). Between the trimmed V and J ends, which lost 6 bases and 1 base, there was a span of 17 bases. The CDR3 is CSAPRLVMGTDTQYF. The CDR3 bases are TGCAGTGCCCCCCGACTAGTGATGGGCACAGATACGCAGTATTTT.

The gene calls are TRBV20-1 and TRBJ1-1; TRBD1 might be the D (6 bases). Germline CDR1 reads DFQATT; CDR2 reads SNEGSKA (reference sequence). The V end lost 5 bases, the J end lost 1 base, and 20 bases lay between the germline ends. This CDR3 spans 16 amino acids. The CDR3 protein is CSAQGLGGLTNTEAFF. The CDR3 nucleotides read TGCAGTGCTCAGGGGCTGGGAGGACTTACGAACACTGAAGCTTTCTTT.

This clonotype was counted once. The V call is TRBV10-3, the J call TRBJ2-3; 8 nucleotides agree with TRBD1. The CDR3 spans 16 residues. The ends lost 5 bases at V and 5 bases at J; junction bases unmatched: 12. CDR1 and CDR2 (germline): ENHRY, SYGVKD. This chain's CDR3 is CAISYTGGSFEDTQYF. Written as DNA, the CDR3 is TGTGCCATCAGTTACACAGGGGGAAGTTTCGAAGATACGCAGTATTTT.

This clonotype has only a few counts. V usage is TRBV7-3 and J usage is TRBJ2-1, with 8 bases matching TRBD2. The J segment lost 4 bases and the V segment lost 5 bases, leaving 10 bases of the junction unmatched. CDR1 is SGHTA, CDR2 FQGTGA, per germline. This CDR3 is 16 amino acids long. CDR3 residues: CASSLQASGYYNEQFF. CDR3 bases: TGTGCCAGCAGCCTACAGGCTAGCGGGTATTACAATGAGCAGTTCTTC.

This clonotype was picked up one time. The chain is built from TRBV28 and TRBJ1-2, with TRBD1 identical over 9 bases. Germline V gene sequence: CDR1 MDHEN, CDR2 SYDVKM. V was clipped by 6 bases and J by 7 bases; unmatched bases: 12. The CDR3 is 15 amino acids. The CDR3 is CASSPNTGGPGGYTF. CDR3 bases: TGTGCCAGCAGCCCTAATACAGGGGGCCCTGGTGGCTACACCTTC.

The rearrangement joins TRBV5-5 to TRBJ2-2; 7 positions agree with TRBD2. The ends lost 4 bases at V and 3 bases at J; junction bases unmatched: 12. CDR3 length equals 17 residues. CDR1 SGHKS and CDR2 YYEKEE come from the germline V gene (reference sequence). CDR3 nucleotide sequence: TGTGCCAGCAGCCCCGGACTAGAACGTATATACACCGGGGAGCTGTTTTTT. Translation gives CASSPGLERIYTGELFF.

This clonotype was counted between two and nine times. CDR3 coding DNA: TGTGCCAGCAGCCCGGTGGTAGGGGTCCAGCATTTT. Protein sequence: CASSPVVGVQHF. The gene calls are TRBV6-1 and TRBJ1-5, with a weak D call TRBD1 (5 bases). The V gene lost 6 bases and the J gene lost 12 bases, with 15 bases spanning the gap. The germline CDR1 and CDR2 sequences are MNHNS and SASEGT. This CDR3 comprises 12 residues.

The V gene is TRBV20-1, the J gene TRBJ2-1; 7 bases map to TRBD2. J lost 10 bases, V lost 3 bases, and 6 bases had no gene match. Per the germline V gene, CDR1 is DFQATT and CDR2 is SNEGSKA (reference sequence). This CDR3 is built from 12 residues. This CDR3 reads CSASPGEGEQFF. DNA of the CDR3: TGCAGTGCTAGCCCCGGGGAGGGAGAGCAGTTCTTC.

This chain uses TRBV28 with TRBJ2-2; tentatively, D is TRBD1 (6 bases). Trimming cost V 10 bases and J 4 bases, with 16 bases left between them. The CDR3 consists of 14 residues. CDR1 is MDHEN and CDR2 is SYDVKM in the germline V gene. CDR3 coding DNA: TGTGCCACCAAGTACAGGGAGCCCACCGGGGAGCTGTTTTTT. Protein product: CATKYREPTGELFF.

The V call is TRBV9, the J call TRBJ2-3, with TRBD2 as a possible D gene (6 bases). CDR3 length: 15 residues. Trimming took off 2 bases at V and 0 bases at J, with 10 bases between the two ends. Germline V CDR1 and CDR2: SGDLS, YYNGEE. The DNA for the CDR3 is TGTGCCAGCAGCGTCCTCAGCGGGAGCACAGATACGCAGTATTTT. Amino acid sequence: CASSVLSGSTDTQYF.